The T cell receptor beta chain under discussion was sequenced for a study of T-cell reconstitution after alpha-beta-depleted transplantation in children. Overall study results and limits: Recipient T cells and thymic progenitors that survived gave rise to the high TCRbeta diversity observed at day 60 in some patients. One year post-transplant, T-cell counts and diversity were largely derived from T cells produced anew.

As concerns this clonotype: Antigen: not known.

The CDR3 runs 16 residues. CDR1 is DFQATT and CDR2 is SNEGSKA in the germline V gene (reference sequence). V lost 0 bases, J lost 6 bases, and 6 bases stayed unmatched. Molecular barcoding with unique molecular identifiers was used for the TCRbeta library. Using its own MiXCR run on the PCR reads, TCRdb lists one record per CDR3 protein. This repertoire shows about 420,000 distinct CDR3 sequences, under 20% found once; its top ten account for around 28%. The J gene is TRBJ2-1, the V gene TRBV20-1; 12 bases fit TRBD2. This sequence was found in a boy less than two years old who had a stem cell transplant for Wiskott-Aldrich syndrome, so the T cells may come from the graft donor. Sequencing used PBMCs, mostly from graft donor cells, obtained 360 days after TCRalphabeta/CD19-depleted stem cell transplant. CDR3 sequence reads: CSARDPLAGGPNEQFF. As DNA, the CDR3 is TGCAGTGCTAGAGATCCGCTAGCGGGAGGGCCCAATGAGCAGTTCTTC.